These 7 T cell receptor beta chains originate from one sample sequenced in a study of molecular identifiers for immune sequencing clone quantification. TCRdb recomputed calls from the PCR reads with MiXCR, one row per CDR3 protein. The table includes fewer than 350,000 distinct CDR3 sequences, roughly a fifth detected once. Sequencing was done on a sample of naive CD8+ T cells from blood, with Jurkat cell RNA spiked in. As to subset: FACS-sorted CD8+CD4-CCR7+CD45RA+ naive T cells. Receptors were obtained from a human donor in good health. Some libraries in this study had Jurkat cell RNA spiked in.

Worth noting for this clonotype: This sequence may be a read error, since a much larger clone differs from it by one base. This chain connects TRBV6-6 to TRBJ2-5; no firm D call. Germline loops: CDR1 MNHNY, CDR2 SVGAGI (reference sequence). This CDR3 comprises 14 residues. CDR3 coding DNA: TGTGTCAGCAGTTACTCGACAAACCAAGAGACCCAGTACTTC. This translates into CVSSYSTNQETQYF.

In the case of this clonotype: A much larger clone is a single base away; this may be a read error. The J gene is TRBJ2-7, the V gene TRBV7-6; D could derive from TRBD1 or TRBD2 (6 bases each). Germline CDR1 reads SGHVS; CDR2 reads FNYEAQ. This CDR3 comprises 15 residues. V was pared by 0 bases and J by 6 bases, with 15 bases between. CDR3 nucleotide sequence: TGTGCCAGCAGCTTAGCGCGGGGACGAGGGGGCGAGCAGTACTTC. Residues: CASSLARGRGGEQYF.

With regard to this clonotype: This may be a read error: a much more frequent sequence differs by one nucleotide. This rearrangement joins TRBV13 to TRBJ1-1; 10 bases match TRBD1. Germline CDR1 is PRHDT and CDR2 is FYEKMQ (reference sequence). The CDR3 contains 14 residues. The CDR3 is CASRGQGWNTEALF. CDR3 coding DNA: TGTGCCAGCAGGGGACAGGGGTGGAACACTGAAGCTCTCTTT.

This clonotype was counted ten times or more. CDR3 sequence: CAWSVGGKGDEQYF. The CDR3 bases are TGTGCCTGGAGTGTCGGCGGGAAAGGGGACGAGCAGTACTTC. This chain connects TRBV30 to TRBJ2-7; weak D call: TRBD2 (6 bases). From germline, CDR1 is GTSNPN and CDR2 SVGIG (reference sequence). V was clipped by 0 bases and J by 5 bases, with 14 bases between them. The CDR3 is made up of 14 amino acids.

In its sample, this clonotype was seen many times. This rearrangement joins TRBV6-2 or TRBV6-3 to TRBJ1-1; the D gene is possibly TRBD1 (6 bases). With 6 bases removed from V and 2 bases from J, the gap between germline ends came to 19 bases. From germline, CDR1 is MNHEY and CDR2 SVGEGT. The CDR3 covers 16 residues. CDR3 in amino acids: CASSPWSGVHNTEAFF. The CDR3 bases are TGTGCCAGCAGCCCCTGGTCAGGGGTCCACAACACTGAAGCTTTCTTT.

This chain uses TRBV6-5 with TRBJ2-7; a weak D match, TRBD1 (6 bases). The CDR3 consists of 14 residues. Trimming removed 1 base from V and 1 base from J, with 8 bases in between. Germline V gene sequence: CDR1 MNHEY, CDR2 SVGAGI. The CDR3, as DNA: TGTGCCAGCAGTTACTATACAGGGTCCTACGAGCAGTACTTC. This sequence encodes CASSYYTGSYEQYF.

This clonotype was detected a few times. The V gene is TRBV9, the J gene TRBJ2-5, with 11 bases aligning to TRBD2. J lost 5 bases, V lost 1 base, and 4 bases had no gene match. CDR3 length equals 15 residues. CDR1 is SGDLS, CDR2 YYNGEE, per germline. This CDR3 is CASSVSGTSGETQYF. CDR3 coding DNA: TGTGCCAGCAGCGTATCCGGGACTAGCGGTGAGACCCAGTACTTC.